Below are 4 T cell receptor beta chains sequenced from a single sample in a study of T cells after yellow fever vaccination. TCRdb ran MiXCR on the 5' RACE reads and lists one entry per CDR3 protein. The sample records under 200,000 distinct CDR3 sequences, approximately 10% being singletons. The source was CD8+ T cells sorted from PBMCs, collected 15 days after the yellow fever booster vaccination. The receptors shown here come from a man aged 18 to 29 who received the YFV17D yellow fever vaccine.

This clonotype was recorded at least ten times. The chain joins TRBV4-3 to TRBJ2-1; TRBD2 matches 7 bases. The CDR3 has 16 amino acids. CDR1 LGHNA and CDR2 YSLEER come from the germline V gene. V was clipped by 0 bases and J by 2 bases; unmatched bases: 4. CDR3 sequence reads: CASSQDLGGAYNEQFF. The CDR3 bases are TGCGCCAGCAGCCAAGATCTGGGGGGGGCCTACAATGAGCAGTTCTTC.

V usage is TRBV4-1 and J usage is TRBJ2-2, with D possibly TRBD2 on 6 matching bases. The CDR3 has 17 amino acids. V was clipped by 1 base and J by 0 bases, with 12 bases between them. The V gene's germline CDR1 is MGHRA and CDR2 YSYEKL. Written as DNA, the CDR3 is TGCGCCAGCAGCCAAGTAGGAGGCGGGGCGAACACCGGGGAGCTGTTTTTT. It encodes CASSQVGGGANTGELFF.

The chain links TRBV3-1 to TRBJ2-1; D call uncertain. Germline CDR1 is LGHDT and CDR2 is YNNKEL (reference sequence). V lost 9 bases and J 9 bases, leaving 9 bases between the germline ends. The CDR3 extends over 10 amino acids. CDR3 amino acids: CASGNPEQFF. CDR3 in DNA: TGTGCCAGTGGGAATCCTGAGCAGTTCTTC.

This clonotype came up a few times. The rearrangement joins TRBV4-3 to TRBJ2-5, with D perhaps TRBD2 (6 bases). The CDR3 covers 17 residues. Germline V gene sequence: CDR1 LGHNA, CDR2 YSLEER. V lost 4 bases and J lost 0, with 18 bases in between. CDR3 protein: CASSLSGTPKYQETQYF. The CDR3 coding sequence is TGCGCCAGCAGCCTTAGCGGAACACCAAAGTACCAAGAGACCCAGTACTTC.